These 28 T cell receptor beta chains share one sample of origin, sequenced in a study of blood T cell repertoires in COVID-19. The assay was immunoSEQ multiplex PCR, and TCRdb's table has in-frame clones only and misses some. The sample consists of roughly 100,000 clones, roughly four fifths of them appearing once. The sample was peripheral blood. Receptors originate from a man older than 75 with COVID-19, enrolled during active disease.

J is TRBJ2-1 and V is TRBV2, with a weak D call TRBD1 (6 bases). With 2 bases removed from V and 8 bases from J, the gap between germline ends came to 7 bases. The CDR3 is 12 residues long. Germline V gene lookup returns CDR1 SNHLY and CDR2 FYNNEI. The CDR3, as DNA: TGTGCCAGCAGTGAATCAGGGGATGAGCAGTTCTTC. Encoded protein: CASSESGDEQFF. The entire variable domain, with the rest obtained from reference TRBV2 and TRBJ2-1, is as follows: EPEVTQTPSHQVTQMGQEVILRCVPISNHLYFYWYRQILGQKVEFLVSFYNNEISEKSEIFDDQFSVERPDGSNFTLKIRSTKLEDSAMYFCASSESGDEQFFGPGTRLTVL.

The genes are TRBV11-2 and TRBJ2-7; D ambiguous. The CDR3 consists of 12 residues. Trimming pared 2 bases from V and 2 bases from J, leaving 4 bases between. In germline, CDR1 is SGHAT, CDR2 FQNNGV. The CDR3, as DNA: TGTGCCAGCAGCTTAACAGCCTACGAGCAGTACTTC. This encodes CASSLTAYEQYF.

The chain links TRBV5-1 to TRBJ2-5; 10 nucleotides line up with TRBD2. Looked up from germline, CDR1 is SGHRS and CDR2 is YFSETQ. Trimming removed 0 bases from V and 2 bases from J; junction bases left unmatched: 4. The CDR3 extends over 16 amino acids. The CDR3 bases are TGCGCCAGCAGCTTGGGACTAGCGGGCCAACAAGAGACCCAGTACTTC. It is translated as CASSLGLAGQQETQYF.

The sample holds a few counts of this clone. The chain joins TRBV2 to TRBJ2-7; weak D call: TRBD2 (5 bases). Deletions cut 4 bases from V and 7 bases from J, with 11 bases between. The CDR3 sequence is 12 residues long. Germline values: CDR1 SNHLY, CDR2 FYNNEI. The CDR3 sequence: CASSVITGEQYF. CDR3 nucleotide sequence: TGTGCCAGCAGTGTAATTACGGGGGAGCAGTACTTC.

The V and J genes are TRBV28 and TRBJ2-2; no firm D call. This CDR3 has 13 amino acids. Between the trimmed V and J ends, which lost 7 bases and 2 bases, there was a span of 8 bases. Germline V CDR1 and CDR2: MDHEN, SYDVKM. CDR3 DNA sequence: TGTGCCAGCACCCTCGTCAACACCGGGGAGCTGTTTTTT. Protein product: CASTLVNTGELFF. Filled out from reference TRBV28 and TRBJ2-2, the complete variable domain reads DVKVTQSSRYLVKRTGEKVFLECVQDMDHENMFWYRQDPGLGLRLIYFSYDVKMKEKGDIPEGYSVSREKKERFSLILESASTNQTSMYLCASTLVNTGELFFGEGSRLTVL.

The V gene is TRBV15, the J gene TRBJ1-2; D is perhaps TRBD1 (5 bases). The length of the CDR3 is 16 residues. Trimming pared 0 bases from V and 5 bases from J, leaving 16 bases between. The germline CDR1 and CDR2 sequences are LNHNV and YYDKDF (reference sequence). The CDR3 protein is CATSRDPGTGVYGYTF. The CDR3 region has the DNA TGTGCCACCAGCAGAGACCCAGGGACTGGGGTGTATGGCTACACCTTC.

The chain carries TRBV2 and TRBJ1-5, with D maybe TRBD1 (6 bases). The ends were cut back, 6 bases at V and 6 bases at J, with 12 bases in the middle. The CDR3 is 13 residues long. The germline V gene encodes CDR1 SNHLY and CDR2 FYNNEI. CDR3 coding DNA: TGTGCCAGCAGCGCAGGGGAGGGTCAGCCCCAGCATTTT. Translating gives CASSAGEGQPQHF.

The chain employs TRBV27 and TRBJ2-7; D possibly corresponds to TRBD1 (5 bases). Germline V gene lookup returns CDR1 MNHEY and CDR2 SMNVEV (reference sequence). V lost 3 bases, J lost 6 bases, and 6 bases lay in between. The CDR3 extends over 11 amino acids. CDR3 protein: CASSFRGEQYF. The CDR3 DNA sequence: TGTGCCAGCAGTTTTAGGGGCGAGCAGTACTTC.

The gene calls are TRBV5-4 and TRBJ2-7; the D gene is possibly TRBD2 (6 bases). Germline values: CDR1 SGHNT, CDR2 YYREEE (reference sequence). This CDR3 spans 13 amino acids. Trimming removed 3 bases from V and 6 bases from J, with 13 bases in between. DNA for the CDR3: TGTGCCAGCAGCTCGAGACTAGTGGGCGAGCAGTACTTC. It is translated as CASSSRLVGEQYF.

This clone occurred once. This sequence joins TRBV9 and TRBJ1-1; D possibly corresponds to TRBD1 (5 bases). With 2 bases removed from V and 3 bases from J, the gap between germline ends came to 8 bases. The CDR3 extends over 13 amino acids. Germline CDR1 is SGDLS and CDR2 is YYNGEE. The CDR3 protein is CASSVTEDTEAFF. The CDR3 bases are TGTGCCAGCAGCGTGACAGAGGACACTGAAGCTTTCTTT.

This chain uses TRBV6-5 with TRBJ1-6; tentatively, D is TRBD1 (5 bases). This CDR3 comprises 15 residues. The V end lost 0 bases, the J end lost 6 bases, and 9 bases lay between the germline ends. Germline CDR1 and CDR2: MNHEY and SVGAGI. The CDR3 loop is CASSYSGVSNSPLHF. CDR3 sequence (DNA): TGTGCCAGCAGTTACTCAGGGGTTAGTAATTCACCCCTCCACTTT.

V and J are TRBV6-1 and TRBJ2-7; 8 nucleotides agree with TRBD2. Unmatched junction bases numbered 7, after V lost 2 bases and J lost 7 bases. Germline assignment: CDR1 MNHNS and CDR2 SASEGT. This CDR3 contains 14 residues. Written as DNA, the CDR3 is TGTGCCAGCAGTGAACTACTAGCGGTGCTGGAGCAGTACTTC. This sequence encodes CASSELLAVLEQYF.

Worth noting for this clone: Other DNA sequences in this specimen translate into the identical CDR3. This chain uses TRBV10-3 with TRBJ1-2, with TRBD1 matching over 7 bases. The CDR3 contains 14 residues. Trimming removed 6 bases from V and 0 bases from J; junction bases left unmatched: 4. The V gene's germline CDR1 is ENHRY and CDR2 SYGVKD. DNA of the CDR3: TGTGCCATCAGACCTCAGGGGGCTAACTATGGCTACACCTTC. This encodes CAIRPQGANYGYTF.

There are a few counts of this clone. The V gene is TRBV27, the J gene TRBJ1-1, with 8 bases matching TRBD1. The trim removed 2 bases at V and 7 bases at J, leaving 0 bases unmatched. Germline assignment: CDR1 MNHEY and CDR2 SMNVEV (reference sequence). This CDR3 is 12 amino acids long. This CDR3 reads CASSLGTGEAFF. CDR3 DNA: TGTGCCAGCAGTTTAGGGACAGGTGAAGCTTTCTTT.

The rearrangement joins TRBV5-4 to TRBJ2-5; D perhaps matches TRBD1 (5 bases). Per the germline V gene, CDR1 is SGHNT and CDR2 is YYREEE (reference sequence). The germline V and J ends were trimmed by 0 bases and 5 bases, with 14 bases remaining between them. CDR3 length: 15 residues. The CDR3 here is CASSLDGRVGETQYF. In DNA, the CDR3 is TGTGCCAGCAGCTTGGATGGCAGGGTGGGGGAGACCCAGTACTTC.

The J gene is TRBJ2-5, the V gene TRBV29-1; D is undetermined. V was pared by 4 bases and J by 2 bases, with 8 bases between. Germline V CDR1 and CDR2: SQVTM, ANQGSEA. The CDR3 has 12 amino acids. DNA for the CDR3: TGCAGCGTTGGACAACCACAAGAGACCCAGTACTTC. Its protein product is CSVGQPQETQYF.

The V gene is TRBV7-9, the J gene TRBJ2-1, with TRBD1 matching over 9 bases. Losses at the gene ends were 5 bases for V and 9 bases for J; bases not matched to a gene: 11. Germline V gives CDR1 SEHNR, CDR2 FQNEAQ (reference sequence). The CDR3 is 15 amino acids. The CDR3 is CASSQGQGSGSEQFF. In DNA, the CDR3 is TGTGCCAGCAGCCAGGGACAGGGTTCAGGTAGTGAGCAGTTCTTC.

V and J are TRBV19 and TRBJ2-1; 10 nucleotides align to TRBD2. The length of the CDR3 is 19 residues. Germline values: CDR1 LNHDA, CDR2 SQIVND (reference sequence). V shed 6 bases and J 6 bases; nucleotides not matched to a gene: 20. This CDR3 is CASSSPSSSGRKGANEQFF. The CDR3 bases are TGTGCCAGTAGCTCCCCCTCTTCTAGCGGGAGAAAAGGAGCCAATGAGCAGTTCTTC.

The chain combines TRBV4-1 with TRBJ2-7; D not resolved. The CDR3 spans 11 residues. In germline, CDR1 is MGHRA, CDR2 YSYEKL. V was shortened by 3 bases and J by 3 bases, with 3 bases between the two germline ends. CDR3 in DNA: TGCGCCAGCAGCCACGGCTACGAGCAGTACTTC. As protein: CASSHGYEQYF.

A single count supports this clone. The chain links TRBV3-1 (or the pseudogene TRBV3-2) to TRBJ2-2, with a weak D call TRBD2 (6 bases). The CDR3 loop spans 15 amino acids. The V and J ends lost 4 bases and 3 bases respectively, with 12 bases between them. The germline V gene has CDR1 LGHDT and CDR2 YNNKEL (reference sequence). The chain's CDR3 is CASSLWGLDTGELFF. CDR3 bases: TGTGCCAGCAGCCTTTGGGGACTTGACACCGGGGAGCTGTTTTTT.

The rearrangement links TRBV4-3 to TRBJ2-3, with TRBD1 matching over 12 bases. V was clipped by 4 bases and J by 2 bases; unmatched bases: 19. CDR1 is LGHNA and CDR2 is YSLEER in the germline V gene. The length of the CDR3 is 21 residues. In DNA form, the CDR3 reads TGCGCCAGCAGCCGAGAGGGACAGGGGGCCTCTACTAGCGGGTACACAGATACGCAGTATTTT. This encodes CASSREGQGASTSGYTDTQYF.

This chain joins TRBV7-9 and TRBJ2-1, with D perhaps TRBD1 (6 bases). CDR3 size: 17 residues. CDR1 and CDR2 (germline): SEHNR, FQNEAQ (reference sequence). Trimming removed 5 bases at V and 2 bases at J, with 19 bases between. The DNA of the CDR3 is TGTGCCAGCAGCAAAGACCCGGACAGAGGGGCCTACAATGAGCAGTTCTTC. Encoded protein: CASSKDPDRGAYNEQFF.

This chain uses TRBV19 with TRBJ2-3, with a tentative D call TRBD2 (6 bases). Germline V gene sequence: CDR1 LNHDA, CDR2 SQIVND (reference sequence). V shed 4 bases and J shed 1 base, with 12 bases lying between them. CDR3 length: 15 amino acids. The CDR3 loop reads CASSRLGEGTDTQYF. The CDR3 bases are TGTGCCAGTAGTAGGCTCGGGGAGGGCACAGATACGCAGTATTTT.

This clone was counted between two and nine times. The V call is TRBV28, the J call TRBJ1-5; D perhaps matches TRBD1 (6 bases). CDR3 size: 14 residues. Germline values: CDR1 MDHEN, CDR2 SYDVKM. Trimming removed 6 bases from V and 10 bases from J, with 19 bases in between. The CDR3 protein is CASRKTGIINPQHF. The CDR3 DNA sequence: TGTGCCAGCAGGAAAACAGGGATAATCAATCCCCAGCATTTT.

The rearrangement links TRBV19 to TRBJ1-2; 9 nucleotides match TRBD1. The CDR3 contains 15 residues. The trim removed 5 bases at V and 3 bases at J, leaving 7 bases unmatched. Per the germline V gene, CDR1 is LNHDA and CDR2 is SQIVND (reference sequence). CDR3 residues: CASSPGTGWDYGYTF. The DNA for the CDR3 is TGTGCCAGTAGTCCCGGGACAGGGTGGGACTATGGCTACACCTTC.

This chain links TRBV9 with TRBJ2-4, with 9 bases identical to TRBD1. Germline trimming cut 3 bases from V and 1 base from J; bases unmatched to any gene: 5. The CDR3 runs to 16 residues. From germline, CDR1 is SGDLS and CDR2 YYNGEE. CDR3 in amino acids: CASSGQGDGAKNIQYF. CDR3 DNA sequence: TGTGCCAGCAGCGGACAGGGGGACGGGGCCAAAAACATTCAGTACTTC.

This sequence joins TRBV15 and TRBJ1-1; 10 bases map to TRBD1. Germline V gene data show CDR1 as LNHNV and CDR2 as YYDKDF (reference sequence). The CDR3 covers 16 residues. V shed 1 base, J shed 5 bases, and the junction held 7 bases outside the gene matches. The CDR3 sequence is CATSRVRGQGMTEAFF. The CDR3 coding sequence is TGTGCCACCAGCAGAGTAAGGGGACAGGGGATGACTGAAGCTTTCTTT.

The chain combines TRBV7-6 with TRBJ2-1; the match to TRBD2 covers 7 bases. Unmatched junction bases numbered 11, after V lost 0 bases and J lost 0 bases. CDR3 length: 19 residues. The germline CDR1 and CDR2 sequences are SGHVS and FNYEAQ. In DNA form, the CDR3 reads TGTGCCAGCAGCTTAGCTTCACTAGCGAGGTCAAGCTCCTACAATGAGCAGTTCTTC. Translating it yields CASSLASLARSSSYNEQFF.